The 32 T cell receptor beta chains below were found in one sample sequenced in a study of T cell changes during pregnancy in multiple sclerosis (dated by TCRdb to about 2019). Library creation used the immunoSEQ multiplex PCR assay. This immuneACCESS table, as held by TCRdb, lists in-frame sequences with V and J called but not all clones. Of the missing ones, under half trace to an unresolved V gene in checked studies; the others have no known cause. This sample comprises about 32,000 clones, 80% to 90% of them detected only once. Jointly, the top ten make up roughly 11% of the sample. The source was CD8+ T cells from peripheral blood mononuclear cells, collected in the third trimester of pregnancy. The receptors come from a female donor with multiple sclerosis, enrolled in a pregnancy study.

This clone showed up just once. V usage is TRBV5-4 and J usage is TRBJ2-7, with a possible D match to TRBD2 (6 bases). The CDR3 totals 11 residues. With 4 bases removed from V and 4 bases from J, the gap between germline ends came to 6 bases. The V gene's germline CDR1 is SGHNT and CDR2 YYREEE (reference sequence). The CDR3 DNA reads TGTGCCAGCAGCCGGGGGTACGAGCAGTACTTC. Encoded protein: CASSRGYEQYF.

V is TRBV9 and J is TRBJ1-2; TRBD1 is a possible D gene (5 bases). Germline-derived CDR1 and CDR2 are SGDLS and YYNGEE. Trimming pared 0 bases from V and 2 bases from J, leaving 11 bases between. The CDR3 is 15 amino acids. The CDR3 nucleotides are TGTGCCAGCAGCGTAGCCGACAGTGTGAACTATGGCTACACCTTC. Protein sequence: CASSVADSVNYGYTF.

CDR3 DNA: TGTGCCAGCAGCTTAGCACAGGCACTTACCTACGAGCAGTACTTC. Residues: CASSLAQALTYEQYF. The chain links TRBV11-2 to TRBJ2-7; D may be TRBD1 (5 bases). CDR1 is SGHAT, CDR2 FQNNGV, per germline. V shed 1 base and J shed 2 bases, with 12 bases lying between them. This CDR3 is built from 15 residues. The full variable domain, with the rest looked up from reference TRBV11-2 and TRBJ2-7, is EAGVAQSPRYKIIEKRQSVAFWCNPISGHATLYWYQQILGQGPKLLIQFQNNGVVDDSQLPKDRFSAERLKGVDSTLKIQPAKLEDSAVYLCASSLAQALTYEQYFGPGTRLTVT.

The V and J genes are TRBV7-6 and TRBJ1-4; perhaps TRBD1 as D (6 bases). The CDR3 runs to 12 residues. The germline CDR1 and CDR2 sequences are SGHVS and FNYEAQ. Trimming removed 6 bases at V and 5 bases at J, with 7 bases between. The DNA of the CDR3 is TGTGCCAGCAGGCAGGGGAATGAAAAACTGTTTTTT. It yields the protein CASRQGNEKLFF.

The V gene is TRBV13, the J gene TRBJ1-1; TRBD1 is a possible D gene (6 bases). Trimming took off 0 bases at V and 5 bases at J, with 13 bases between the two ends. Germline-derived CDR1 and CDR2 are PRHDT and FYEKMQ (reference sequence). The CDR3 totals 15 residues. For the CDR3, the DNA is TGTGCCAGCAGCTTAGGACAGGGTGGCGCGACTGAAGCTTTCTTT. Protein: CASSLGQGGATEAFF.

This chain links TRBV9 with TRBJ1-1, with D uncertain. V was cut by 0 bases and J by 0 bases, with 9 bases left in between. The germline gives CDR1 SGDLS, CDR2 YYNGEE. The CDR3 extends over 15 amino acids. Here the CDR3 reads CASSVGGGMNTEAFF. In nucleotides, the CDR3 is TGTGCCAGCAGCGTAGGAGGAGGGATGAACACTGAAGCTTTCTTT. Full variable domain (outside the CDR3, taken from reference TRBV9 and TRBJ1-1): DSGVTQTPKHLITATGQRVTLRCSPRSGDLSVYWYQQSLDQGLQFLIQYYNGEERAKGNILERFSAQQFPDLHSELNLSSLELGDSALYFCASSVGGGMNTEAFFGQGTRLTVV.

This clone has just one count. The chain recombines TRBV9 with TRBJ2-7; a possible D gene is TRBD1 (6 bases). The V gene's germline CDR1 is SGDLS and CDR2 YYNGEE. The CDR3 runs to 15 residues. The V and J ends lost 0 bases and 0 bases respectively, with 10 bases between them. The CDR3 loop is CASSVGAGASYEQYF. CDR3 nucleotide sequence: TGTGCCAGCAGCGTAGGAGCAGGGGCCTCCTACGAGCAGTACTTC.

The CDR3 sequence is CASSFKRDEKETQYF. In DNA form, the CDR3 reads TGTGCCAGCAGCTTTAAGCGGGATGAGAAAGAGACCCAGTACTTC. The chain links TRBV5-6 to TRBJ2-5; 7 bases map to TRBD2. Trimming cost V 2 bases and J 3 bases; bases outside gene matches: 7. This CDR3 has 15 amino acids. Germline V lookup: CDR1 SGHDT, CDR2 YYEEEE.

J is TRBJ1-2 and V is TRBV6-1; D remains unclear. CDR3 length: 16 residues. Trimming removed 1 base at V and 8 bases at J, with 20 bases between. Germline V gives CDR1 MNHNS, CDR2 SASEGT. For the CDR3, the DNA is TGTGCCAGCAGTGAAGAGGAAGGATCCGTATCAGGAGGCTACACCTTC. This encodes CASSEEEGSVSGGYTF.

The genes are TRBV9 and TRBJ1-6; TRBD1 matches at 9 bases. CDR1 is SGDLS and CDR2 is YYNGEE in the germline V gene. The junction had 3 bases not matched to a gene; V was cut back by 0 bases and J by 5 bases. CDR3 length equals 16 residues. CDR3 sequence reads: CASSVDRGQNNSPLHF. Written as DNA, the CDR3 is TGTGCCAGCAGCGTAGACAGGGGGCAAAATAATTCACCCCTCCACTTT.

This clone appeared once. The chain employs TRBV9 and TRBJ1-4; 9 positions agree with TRBD1. The germline V gene encodes CDR1 SGDLS and CDR2 YYNGEE. V trimming: 4 bases; J trimming: 8 bases; junction bases outside the gene matches: 6. This CDR3 is 14 amino acids long. CDR3 protein: CASSPTGGLEKLFF. The CDR3 nucleotides are TGTGCCAGCAGCCCTACAGGGGGCTTAGAAAAACTGTTTTTT.

V gene TRBV5-6 combines with J gene TRBJ2-6, with 7 bases lining up with TRBD1. This CDR3 is 18 amino acids long. With 4 bases clipped from V and 1 base from J, the junction kept 11 bases outside the gene matches. Germline CDR1 SGHDT, CDR2 YYEEEE. This chain's CDR3 is CASSRRDSDRSGANVLTF. As DNA, the CDR3 is TGTGCCAGCAGCCGTAGGGACAGTGACCGTTCTGGGGCCAACGTCCTGACTTTC.

The rearrangement uses TRBV7-3 and TRBJ2-1; D is perhaps TRBD2 (7 bases). Germline V lookup: CDR1 SGHTA, CDR2 FQGTGA. The CDR3 runs to 15 residues. Trimming pared 2 bases from V and 4 bases from J, leaving 12 bases between. The DNA of the CDR3 is TGTGCCAGCAGCTTAGGGGGCGGGGGTTACAATGAGCAGTTCTTC. Protein: CASSLGGGGYNEQFF. Full variable domain (outside the CDR3, taken from reference TRBV7-3 and TRBJ2-1): GAGVSQTPSNKVTEKGKYVELRCDPISGHTALYWYRQSLGQGPEFLIYFQGTGAADDSGLPNDRFFAVRPEGSVSTLKIQRTERGDSAVYLCASSLGGGGYNEQFFGPGTRLTVL.

The gene calls are TRBV2 and TRBJ1-2, with D perhaps matching TRBD1 (6 bases). The CDR3 extends over 13 amino acids. Trimming cost V 5 bases and J 4 bases, with 11 bases left between them. The germline CDR1 and CDR2 sequences are SNHLY and FYNNEI. CDR3 nucleotide sequence: TGTGCCAGCAGTCAAGGACAGCTCTATGGCTACACCTTC. Translated: CASSQGQLYGYTF.

In this sample, this clone turned up once. This chain uses TRBV28 with TRBJ1-3; TRBD1 is a possible D gene (5 bases). The CDR3 totals 16 residues. Germline lookup yields CDR1 MDHEN and CDR2 SYDVKM. The V gene lost 5 bases and the J gene lost 2 bases, with 16 bases spanning the gap. The CDR3: CASSNLGDSPGNTIYF. CDR3 in DNA: TGTGCCAGCAGTAACCTAGGGGATTCGCCTGGAAACACCATATATTTT.

The J gene is TRBJ2-2, the V gene TRBV9; 9 nucleotides line up with TRBD1. Germline-derived CDR1 and CDR2 are SGDLS and YYNGEE. The V segment lost 3 bases and the J segment 4 bases; nucleotides outside the gene matches: 7. The CDR3 totals 16 residues. The DNA of the CDR3 is TGTGCCAGCAGCGCGACAGGGGGGTTTTCCACCGGGGAGCTGTTTTTT. Translation: CASSATGGFSTGELFF.

This clone was counted once. The CDR3 coding sequence is TGTGCCACCAGCAGAGTCCTGGGACAACCCGAGCAGTACTTC. It translates to CATSRVLGQPEQYF. The chain joins TRBV15 to TRBJ2-7, with a tentative D call TRBD1 (6 bases). CDR1 is LNHNV, CDR2 YYDKDF, per germline (reference sequence). The CDR3 runs to 14 residues. Trimming pared 1 base from V and 6 bases from J, leaving 13 bases between.

This sequence joins TRBV5-1 and TRBJ2-2; D remains ambiguous. The CDR3 has 15 residues. The V gene's germline CDR1 is SGHRS and CDR2 YFSETQ. V lost 0 bases and J lost 0, with 6 bases in between. The CDR3 sequence: CASSLVRANTGELFF. DNA for the CDR3: TGCGCCAGCAGCTTGGTTCGGGCGAACACCGGGGAGCTGTTTTTT.

The chain has TRBV5-1 and TRBJ2-7, with 9 bases aligning to TRBD1. Germline V gene sequence: CDR1 SGHRS, CDR2 YFSETQ. CDR3 size: 15 residues. V lost 5 bases to trimming and J lost 3 bases; unmatched junction nucleotides: 9. CDR3: CASSLTGTGYYEQYF. The CDR3 coding sequence is TGCGCCAGCAGTCTGACCGGGACAGGGTACTACGAGCAGTACTTC.

J is TRBJ2-2 and V is TRBV2, with D tentatively TRBD2 (5 bases). CDR3 size: 13 residues. CDR1 SNHLY and CDR2 FYNNEI come from the germline V gene. The ends were cut back, 7 bases at V and 1 base at J, with 7 bases in the middle. In nucleotides, the CDR3 is TGTGCCAGCAACGGGGAGAACACCGGGGAGCTGTTTTTT. The encoded protein is CASNGENTGELFF. Full variable domain (missing parts from reference TRBV2 and TRBJ2-2): EPEVTQTPSHQVTQMGQEVILRCVPISNHLYFYWYRQILGQKVEFLVSFYNNEISEKSEIFDDQFSVERPDGSNFTLKIRSTKLEDSAMYFCASNGENTGELFFGEGSRLTVL.

The V call is TRBV19, the J call TRBJ2-2; weak D call: TRBD2 (5 bases). Trimming removed 3 bases at V and 6 bases at J, with 8 bases between. The germline CDR1 and CDR2 sequences are LNHDA and SQIVND (reference sequence). The CDR3 totals 13 residues. The CDR3: CASSISAAGELFF. The CDR3 DNA reads TGTGCCAGTAGTATTTCAGCGGCCGGGGAGCTGTTTTTT.

This rearrangement joins TRBV2 to TRBJ1-4, with D possibly matching TRBD1 (6 bases). Germline lookup yields CDR1 SNHLY and CDR2 FYNNEI. This CDR3 contains 14 residues. Trimming took off 3 bases at V and 8 bases at J, with 13 bases between the two ends. The CDR3 reads CASSEGAGREKLFF. The DNA for the CDR3 is TGTGCCAGCAGTGAGGGGGCGGGCAGAGAAAAACTGTTTTTT.

The chain couples TRBV6-5 to TRBJ1-1, with D hard to call. Germline V gene sequence: CDR1 MNHEY, CDR2 SVGAGI. There are 14 residues in the CDR3. The V end lost 6 bases, the J end lost 0 bases, and 11 bases lay between the germline ends. The CDR3 is CASSPGGVNTEAFF. The CDR3 DNA follows: TGTGCCAGCAGCCCCGGAGGAGTGAACACTGAAGCTTTCTTT.

The gene calls are TRBV30 and TRBJ2-1, with 9 positions matching TRBD2. V lost 3 bases, J lost 3 bases, and 6 bases stayed unmatched. The CDR3 runs 15 residues. Germline assignment: CDR1 GTSNPN and CDR2 SVGIG (reference sequence). The DNA for the CDR3 is TGTGCCTGGAGGGAGCGGGGGGCGATCTACAATGAGCAGTTCTTC. As protein: CAWRERGAIYNEQFF.

J is TRBJ2-2 and V is TRBV7-9; 10 nucleotides line up with TRBD2. Per the germline V gene, CDR1 is SEHNR and CDR2 is FQNEAQ (reference sequence). This CDR3 is built from 15 residues. V was clipped by 4 bases and J by 5 bases; unmatched bases: 4. The CDR3 reads CASSYSGRWTGELFF. Written as DNA, the CDR3 is TGTGCCAGCAGCTATAGCGGGAGGTGGACCGGGGAGCTGTTTTTT.

The chain carries TRBV6-5 and TRBJ2-4, with TRBD2 identical over 9 bases. CDR1 is MNHEY and CDR2 is SVGAGI in the germline V gene. The CDR3 extends over 15 amino acids. The J segment lost 0 bases and the V segment lost 11 bases, leaving 8 bases of the junction unmatched. The CDR3 reads CACRSGRLAKNIQYF. CDR3 nucleotides: TGTGCCTGCCGAAGCGGGAGGCTAGCCAAAAACATTCAGTACTTC.

V and J are TRBV19 and TRBJ2-1, with a possible D match to TRBD2 (6 bases). The CDR3 covers 16 residues. V lost 3 bases, J lost 1 base, and 13 bases lay in between. CDR1 and CDR2 from the germline V gene are LNHDA and SQIVND (reference sequence). The DNA for the CDR3 is TGTGCCAGTAGTATCCACCCGGGAGTTTCCTACAATGAGCAGTTCTTC. Translated, it gives CASSIHPGVSYNEQFF.

The chain combines TRBV6-6 with TRBJ1-2; D is unresolved. CDR1 and CDR2 from the germline V gene are MNHNY and SVGAGI (reference sequence). The V and J ends lost 0 bases and 3 bases respectively, with 8 bases between them. The CDR3 loop spans 14 amino acids. CDR3 in DNA: TGTGCCAGCAGTTACTCGTCCAGCGACTATGGCTACACCTTC. Amino acid sequence: CASSYSSSDYGYTF.

The chain links TRBV14 to TRBJ2-1; D gene uncertain. This CDR3 spans 16 amino acids. The V and J ends lost 3 bases and 4 bases respectively, with 16 bases between them. Germline V CDR1 and CDR2: SGHDN, FVKESK. The CDR3 loop reads CASSHLGGRPYNEQFF. In DNA form, the CDR3 reads TGTGCCAGCAGCCACCTCGGCGGAAGGCCATACAATGAGCAGTTCTTC.

This clone was seen once. The CDR3 DNA is TGTGCCAGCAGTGCTAGACAGGTCTTAAACTATGGCTACACCTTC. This sequence encodes CASSARQVLNYGYTF. The chain combines TRBV2 with TRBJ1-2; D may be TRBD1 (6 bases). This CDR3 region has 15 residues. Germline-derived CDR1 and CDR2 are SNHLY and FYNNEI. Trimming shortened V by 4 bases and J by 2 bases, and 14 bases separated the two germline ends. The variable domain in full, completed from reference TRBV2 and TRBJ1-2, reads EPEVTQTPSHQVTQMGQEVILRCVPISNHLYFYWYRQILGQKVEFLVSFYNNEISEKSEIFDDQFSVERPDGSNFTLKIRSTKLEDSAMYFCASSARQVLNYGYTFGSGTRLTVV.

The chain combines TRBV27 with TRBJ1-5; 7 bases match TRBD1. CDR3 length: 16 residues. The germline V gene encodes CDR1 MNHEY and CDR2 SMNVEV (reference sequence). With V trimmed by 4 bases and J by 7 bases, 13 bases remained unmatched. The CDR3 region is CASSSSRQGLWQPQHF. As DNA, the CDR3 is TGTGCCAGCAGTTCATCAAGACAGGGACTTTGGCAGCCCCAGCATTTT.

In its sample, this clone was seen once. The CDR3 sequence: CASSFSGSNEQFF. Here the CDR3 DNA reads TGTGCCAGCAGCTTCAGCGGGAGTAATGAGCAGTTCTTC. This rearrangement joins TRBV7-3 to TRBJ2-1, with 8 bases matching TRBD2. CDR1 and CDR2 from the germline V gene are SGHTA and FQGTGA. The CDR3 is 13 residues long. Unmatched junction bases numbered 2, after V lost 3 bases and J lost 7 bases.